This T cell receptor (beta chain) was found in a study of vaccination and CD4 T cells after COVID-19. In its sample, this clonotype was seen a few times. Its specificity is unknown. The assay that was used to sequence DNA from cultured CD4+ T cells was the Oncomine TCR Beta short-read assay. A single record per CDR3 protein comes from TCRdb applying MiXCR to the PCR reads. The sample includes about 7,000 distinct CDR3 sequences, around 41% seen only once; the top ten take 34%. As for treatment: roughly 10-day PBMC culture with coronavirus spike peptide pools or control peptides (ViraFEST assay). These CD4+ T cells came from an unexposed donor, sampled before the COVID-19 pandemic (2011-2018). Trimming removed 5 bases from V and 4 bases from J, with 20 bases in between. CDR3 length: 16 residues.

The genes are TRBV12-3 or TRBV12-4 and TRBJ1-2; D gene uncertain. The specimen was CD4+ T cells from blood, cultured in vitro. The receptor comes from a human donor in good health. The CDR3 coding sequence is TGTGCCAGCAGTGCAGTGCGCCTACCGGAGCTCTATGGCTACACCTTC. It codes for CASSAVRLPELYGYTF.